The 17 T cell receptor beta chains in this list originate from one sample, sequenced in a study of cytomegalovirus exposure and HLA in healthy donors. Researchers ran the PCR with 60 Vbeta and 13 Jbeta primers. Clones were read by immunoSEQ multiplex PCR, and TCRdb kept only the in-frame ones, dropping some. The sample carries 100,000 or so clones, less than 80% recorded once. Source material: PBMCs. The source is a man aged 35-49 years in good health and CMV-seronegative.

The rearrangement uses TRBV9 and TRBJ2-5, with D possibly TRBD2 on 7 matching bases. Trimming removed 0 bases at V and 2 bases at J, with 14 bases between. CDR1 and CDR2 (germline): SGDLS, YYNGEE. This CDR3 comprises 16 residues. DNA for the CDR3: TGTGCCAGCAGCGTAGGAGTAGGGGGGGTTCAAGAGACCCAGTACTTC. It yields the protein CASSVGVGGVQETQYF. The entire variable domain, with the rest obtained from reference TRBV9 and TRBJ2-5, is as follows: DSGVTQTPKHLITATGQRVTLRCSPRSGDLSVYWYQQSLDQGLQFLIQYYNGEERAKGNILERFSAQQFPDLHSELNLSSLELGDSALYFCASSVGVGGVQETQYFGPGTRLLVL.

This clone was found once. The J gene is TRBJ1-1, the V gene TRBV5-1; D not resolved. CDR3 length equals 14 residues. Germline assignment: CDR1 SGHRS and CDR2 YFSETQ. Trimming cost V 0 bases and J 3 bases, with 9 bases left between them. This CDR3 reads CASSLAPGYTEAFF. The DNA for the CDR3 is TGCGCCAGCAGCTTGGCACCGGGGTACACTGAAGCTTTCTTT.

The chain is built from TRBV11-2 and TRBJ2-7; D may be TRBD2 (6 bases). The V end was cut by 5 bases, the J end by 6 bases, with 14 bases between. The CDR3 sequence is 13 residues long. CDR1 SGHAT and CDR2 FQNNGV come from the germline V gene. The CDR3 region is CASSTRLDAEQYF. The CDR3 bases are TGTGCCAGCAGCACGAGACTAGATGCCGAGCAGTACTTC. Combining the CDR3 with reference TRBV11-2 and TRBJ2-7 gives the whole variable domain EAGVAQSPRYKIIEKRQSVAFWCNPISGHATLYWYQQILGQGPKLLIQFQNNGVVDDSQLPKDRFSAERLKGVDSTLKIQPAKLEDSAVYLCASSTRLDAEQYFGPGTRLTVT.

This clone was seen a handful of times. The DNA for the CDR3 is TGTGCCAGCAGAAGCAGGGAGGTCGAGCAGTACGTC. This translates into CASRSREVEQYV. This chain joins TRBV5-8 and TRBJ2-7, with D maybe TRBD2 (6 bases). Deletions cut 5 bases from V and 6 bases from J, with 12 bases between. This CDR3 region has 12 residues. Germline CDR1 reads SGHTS; CDR2 reads YDEGEE.

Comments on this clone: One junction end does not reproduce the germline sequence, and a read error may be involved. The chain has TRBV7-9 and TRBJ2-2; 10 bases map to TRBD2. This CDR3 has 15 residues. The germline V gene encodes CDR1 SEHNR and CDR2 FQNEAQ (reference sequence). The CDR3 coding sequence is TGTTCCAGCAGCTTAACTAGCGGGGAAGCCGGGGAGCTGTTTTTT. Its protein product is CSSSLTSGEAGELFF. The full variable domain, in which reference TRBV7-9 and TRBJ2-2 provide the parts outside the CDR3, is DTGVSQNPRHKITKRGQNVTFRCDPISEHNRLYWYRQTLGQGPEFLTYFQNEAQLEKSRLLSDRFSAERPKGSFSTLEIQRTEQGDSAMYLCSSSLTSGEAGELFFGEGSRLTVL.

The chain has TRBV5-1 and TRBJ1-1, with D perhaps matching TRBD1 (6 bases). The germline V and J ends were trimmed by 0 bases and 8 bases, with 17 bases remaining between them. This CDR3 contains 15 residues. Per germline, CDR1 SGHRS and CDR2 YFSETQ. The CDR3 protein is CASSLASGGGKEAFF. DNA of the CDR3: TGCGCCAGCAGCTTGGCCTCGGGGGGCGGAAAGGAAGCTTTCTTT.

The chain's CDR3 is CASRQVEMNTEAFF. CDR3 DNA: TGCGCCTCCCGCCAGGTCGAAATGAACACTGAAGCTTTCTTT. This rearrangement joins TRBV5-1 to TRBJ1-1, with unresolved D. Germline loops: CDR1 SGHRS, CDR2 YFSETQ. With 10 bases removed from V and 0 bases from J, the gap between germline ends came to 16 bases. CDR3 size: 14 residues.

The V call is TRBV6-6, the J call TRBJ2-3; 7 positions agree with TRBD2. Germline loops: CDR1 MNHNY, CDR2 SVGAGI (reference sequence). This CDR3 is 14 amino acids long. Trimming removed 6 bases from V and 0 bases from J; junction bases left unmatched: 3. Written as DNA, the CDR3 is TGTGCCAGCAGGAGGGAGGGAAGCACAGATACGCAGTATTTT. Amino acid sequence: CASRREGSTDTQYF.

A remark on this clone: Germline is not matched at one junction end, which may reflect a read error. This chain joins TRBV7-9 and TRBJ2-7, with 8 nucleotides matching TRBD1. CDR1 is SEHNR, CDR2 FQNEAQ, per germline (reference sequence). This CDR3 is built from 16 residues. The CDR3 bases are TGTTCCAGCAGCAACACGACAGGGGCTCTTACCTACGAGCAGTACTTC. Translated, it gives CSSSNTTGALTYEQYF.

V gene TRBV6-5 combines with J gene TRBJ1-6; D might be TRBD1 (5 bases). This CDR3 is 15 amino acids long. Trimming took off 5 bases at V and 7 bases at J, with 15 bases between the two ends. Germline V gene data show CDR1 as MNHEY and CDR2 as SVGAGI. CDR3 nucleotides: TGTGCCAGCAGTCCTCGCTTGGAGGGGAATTCACCCCTCCACTTT. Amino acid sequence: CASSPRLEGNSPLHF.

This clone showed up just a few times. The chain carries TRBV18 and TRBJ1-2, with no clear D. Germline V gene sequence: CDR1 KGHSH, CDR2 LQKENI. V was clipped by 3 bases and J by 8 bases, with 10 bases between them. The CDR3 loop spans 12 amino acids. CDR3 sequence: CASSPGIRGYTF. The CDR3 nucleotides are TGTGCCAGCTCACCCGGGATTCGCGGCTACACCTTC.

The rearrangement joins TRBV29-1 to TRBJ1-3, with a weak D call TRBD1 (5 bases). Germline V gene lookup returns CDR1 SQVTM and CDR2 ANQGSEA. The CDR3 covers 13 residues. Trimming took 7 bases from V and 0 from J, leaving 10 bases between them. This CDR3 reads CSAQGNSGNTIYF. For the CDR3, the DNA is TGCAGCGCCCAGGGCAACTCTGGAAACACCATATATTTT.

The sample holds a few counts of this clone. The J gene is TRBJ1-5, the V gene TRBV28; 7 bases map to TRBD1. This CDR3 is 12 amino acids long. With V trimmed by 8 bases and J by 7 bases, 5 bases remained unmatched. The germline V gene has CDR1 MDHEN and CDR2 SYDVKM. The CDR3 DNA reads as TGTGCCAGCGGACAGGCTCGGCAGCCCCAGCATTTT. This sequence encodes CASGQARQPQHF.

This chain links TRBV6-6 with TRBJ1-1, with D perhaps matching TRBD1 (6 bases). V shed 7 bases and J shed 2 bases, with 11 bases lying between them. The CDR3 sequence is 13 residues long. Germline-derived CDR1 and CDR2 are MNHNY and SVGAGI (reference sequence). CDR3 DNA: TGTGCCAGCACCCACGGGACAAACACTGAAGCTTTCTTT. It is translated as CASTHGTNTEAFF.

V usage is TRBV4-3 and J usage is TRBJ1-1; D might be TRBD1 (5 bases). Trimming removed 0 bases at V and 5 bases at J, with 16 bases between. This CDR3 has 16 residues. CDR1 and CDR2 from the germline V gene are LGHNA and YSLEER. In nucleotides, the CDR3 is TGCGCCAGCAGCCAAGATGGAATAGGGGTTGGTACTGAAGCTTTCTTT. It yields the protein CASSQDGIGVGTEAFF.

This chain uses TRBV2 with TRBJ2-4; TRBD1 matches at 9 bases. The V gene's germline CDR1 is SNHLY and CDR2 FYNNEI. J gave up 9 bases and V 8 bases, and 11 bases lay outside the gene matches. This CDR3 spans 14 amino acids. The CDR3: CASDAMMTGGIQYF. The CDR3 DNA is TGTGCCAGCGATGCAATGATGACAGGGGGCATTCAGTACTTC.

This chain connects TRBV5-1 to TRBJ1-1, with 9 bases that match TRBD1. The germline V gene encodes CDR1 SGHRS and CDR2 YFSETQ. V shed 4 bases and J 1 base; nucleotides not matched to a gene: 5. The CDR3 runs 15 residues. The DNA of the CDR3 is TGCGCCAGCAGCCGAACGGGACAGGGGAACACTGAAGCTTTCTTT. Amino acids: CASSRTGQGNTEAFF.